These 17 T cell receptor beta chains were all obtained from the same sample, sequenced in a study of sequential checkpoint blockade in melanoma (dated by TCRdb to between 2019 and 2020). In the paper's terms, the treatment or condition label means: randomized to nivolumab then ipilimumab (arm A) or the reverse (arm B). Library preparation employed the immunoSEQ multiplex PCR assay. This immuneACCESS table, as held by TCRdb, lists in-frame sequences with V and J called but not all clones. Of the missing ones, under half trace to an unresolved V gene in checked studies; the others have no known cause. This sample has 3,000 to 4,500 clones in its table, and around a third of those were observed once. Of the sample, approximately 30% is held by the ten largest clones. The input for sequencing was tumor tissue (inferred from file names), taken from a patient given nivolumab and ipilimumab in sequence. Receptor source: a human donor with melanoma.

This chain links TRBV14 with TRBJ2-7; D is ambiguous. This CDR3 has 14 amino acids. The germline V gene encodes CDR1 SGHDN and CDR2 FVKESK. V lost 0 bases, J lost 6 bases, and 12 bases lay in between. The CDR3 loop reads CASSQELSWGEQYF. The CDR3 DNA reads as TGTGCCAGCAGCCAAGAGCTTTCATGGGGCGAGCAGTACTTC.

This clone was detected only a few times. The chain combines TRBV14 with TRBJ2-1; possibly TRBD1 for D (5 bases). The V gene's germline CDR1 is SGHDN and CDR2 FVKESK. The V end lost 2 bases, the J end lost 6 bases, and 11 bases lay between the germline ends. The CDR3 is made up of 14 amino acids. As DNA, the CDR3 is TGTGCCAGCAGCCAAAGCCTAGGGGCCAATGAGCAGTTCTTC. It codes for CASSQSLGANEQFF. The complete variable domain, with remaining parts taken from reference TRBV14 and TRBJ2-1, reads EAGVTQFPSHSVIEKGQTVTLRCDPISGHDNLYWYRRVMGKEIKFLLHFVKESKQDESGMPNNRFLAERTGGTYSTLKVQPAELEDSGVYFCASSQSLGANEQFFGPGTRLTVL.

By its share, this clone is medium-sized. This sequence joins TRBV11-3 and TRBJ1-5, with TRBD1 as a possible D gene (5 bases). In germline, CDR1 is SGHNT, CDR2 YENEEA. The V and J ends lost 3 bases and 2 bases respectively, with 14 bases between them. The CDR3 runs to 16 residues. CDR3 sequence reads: CASSFGGVEGNQPQHF. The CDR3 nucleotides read TGTGCCAGCAGCTTTGGAGGGGTCGAGGGCAATCAGCCCCAGCATTTT.

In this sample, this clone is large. CDR3 residues: CASEGMEDTQYF. The CDR3 coding sequence is TGTGCCAGTGAGGGCATGGAAGATACGCAGTATTTT. This chain connects TRBV19 to TRBJ2-3, with D tentatively TRBD2 (5 bases). The CDR3 length is 12 residues. Trimming removed 8 bases at V and 5 bases at J, with 11 bases between. Germline V gene sequence: CDR1 LNHDA, CDR2 SQIVND (reference sequence).

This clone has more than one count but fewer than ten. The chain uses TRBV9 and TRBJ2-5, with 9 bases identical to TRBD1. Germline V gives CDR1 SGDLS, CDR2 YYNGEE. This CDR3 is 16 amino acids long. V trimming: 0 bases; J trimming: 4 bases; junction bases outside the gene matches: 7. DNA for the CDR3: TGTGCCAGCAGCGTAGGAGCCGGGACAGGGCCAGAGACCCAGTACTTC. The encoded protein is CASSVGAGTGPETQYF.

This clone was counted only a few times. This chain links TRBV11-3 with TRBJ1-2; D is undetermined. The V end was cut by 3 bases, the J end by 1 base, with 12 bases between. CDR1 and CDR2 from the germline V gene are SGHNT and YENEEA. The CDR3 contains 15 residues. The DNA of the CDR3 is TGTGCCAGCAGCTTGCAGGTGGATCTTAACTATGGCTACACCTTC. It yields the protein CASSLQVDLNYGYTF.

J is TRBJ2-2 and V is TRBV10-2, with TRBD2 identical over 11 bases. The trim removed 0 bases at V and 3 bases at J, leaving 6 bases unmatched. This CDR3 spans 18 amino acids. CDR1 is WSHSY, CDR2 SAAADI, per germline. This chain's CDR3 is CASSESASGRMDTGELFF. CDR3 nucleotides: TGCGCCAGCAGTGAGTCGGCTAGCGGGAGGATGGACACCGGGGAGCTGTTTTTT.

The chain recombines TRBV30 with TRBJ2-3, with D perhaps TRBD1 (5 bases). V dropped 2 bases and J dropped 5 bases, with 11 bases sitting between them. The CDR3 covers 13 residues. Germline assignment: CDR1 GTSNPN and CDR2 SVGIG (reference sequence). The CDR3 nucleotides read TGTGCCTGGAGTAAGGGGATGGAAGATACGCAGTATTTT. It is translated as CAWSKGMEDTQYF.

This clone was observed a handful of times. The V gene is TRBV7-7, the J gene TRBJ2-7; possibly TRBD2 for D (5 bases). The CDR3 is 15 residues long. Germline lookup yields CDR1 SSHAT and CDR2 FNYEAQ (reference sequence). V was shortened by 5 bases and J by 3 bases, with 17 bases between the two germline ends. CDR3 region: CASSGGWERYYEQYF. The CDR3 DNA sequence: TGTGCCAGCAGCGGTGGGTGGGAGAGATACTACGAGCAGTACTTC.

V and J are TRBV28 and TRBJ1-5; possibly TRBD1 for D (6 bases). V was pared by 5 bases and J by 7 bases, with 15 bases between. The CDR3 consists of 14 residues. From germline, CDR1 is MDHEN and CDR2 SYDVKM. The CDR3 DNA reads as TGTGCCAGCAGTCCCCCAGGGGACGGGCAGCCCCAGCATTTT. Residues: CASSPPGDGQPQHF.

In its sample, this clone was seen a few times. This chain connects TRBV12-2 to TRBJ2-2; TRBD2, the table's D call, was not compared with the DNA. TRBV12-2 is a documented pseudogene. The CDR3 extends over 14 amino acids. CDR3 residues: CATKAGGPSGELFF. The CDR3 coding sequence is TGTGCCACCAAGGCGGGAGGGCCGTCCGGGGAGCTGTTTTTT.

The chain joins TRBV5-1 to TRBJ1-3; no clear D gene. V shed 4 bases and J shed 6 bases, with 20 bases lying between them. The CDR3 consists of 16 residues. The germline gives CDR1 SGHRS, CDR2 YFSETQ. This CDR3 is CASSQSGGGKANTIYF. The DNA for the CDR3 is TGCGCCAGCAGCCAAAGTGGTGGAGGGAAGGCAAACACCATATATTTT. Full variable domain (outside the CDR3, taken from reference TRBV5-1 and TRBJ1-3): KAGVTQTPRYLIKTRGQQVTLSCSPISGHRSVSWYQQTPGQGLQFLFEYFSETQRNKGNFPGRFSGRQFSNSRSEMNVSTLELGDSALYLCASSQSGGGKANTIYFGEGSWLTVV.

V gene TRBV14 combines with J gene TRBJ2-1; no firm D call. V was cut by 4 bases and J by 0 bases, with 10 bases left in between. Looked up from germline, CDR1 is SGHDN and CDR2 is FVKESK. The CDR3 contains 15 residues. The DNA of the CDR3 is TGTGCCAGCAGCCTGGATGAGAGCTCCTACAATGAGCAGTTCTTC. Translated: CASSLDESSYNEQFF.

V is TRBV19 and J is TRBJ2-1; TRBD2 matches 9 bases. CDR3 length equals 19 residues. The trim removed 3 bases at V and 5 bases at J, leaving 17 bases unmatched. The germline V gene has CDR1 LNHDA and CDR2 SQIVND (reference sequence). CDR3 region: CASSIIGDGREGFHNEQFF. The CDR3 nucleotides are TGTGCCAGTAGTATCATTGGAGATGGGCGGGAGGGCTTTCACAATGAGCAGTTCTTC.

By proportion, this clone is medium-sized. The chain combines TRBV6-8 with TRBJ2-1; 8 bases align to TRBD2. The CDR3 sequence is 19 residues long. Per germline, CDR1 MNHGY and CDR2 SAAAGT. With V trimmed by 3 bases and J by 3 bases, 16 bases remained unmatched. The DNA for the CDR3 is TGTGCCAGCAGTTATTCTGCGGGAGGCCCCAATCGGATCTACAATGAGCAGTTCTTC. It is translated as CASSYSAGGPNRIYNEQFF.

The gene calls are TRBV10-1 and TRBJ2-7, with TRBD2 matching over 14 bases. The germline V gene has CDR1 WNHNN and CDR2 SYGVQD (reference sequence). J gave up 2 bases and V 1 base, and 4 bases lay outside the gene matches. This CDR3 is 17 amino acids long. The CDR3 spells CASSELGLAGETYEQYF. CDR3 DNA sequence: TGCGCCAGCAGTGAGTTGGGACTAGCGGGAGAAACCTACGAGCAGTACTTC.

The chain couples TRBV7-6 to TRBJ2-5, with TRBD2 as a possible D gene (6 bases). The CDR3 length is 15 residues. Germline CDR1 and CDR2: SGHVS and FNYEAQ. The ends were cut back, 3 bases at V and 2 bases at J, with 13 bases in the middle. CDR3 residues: CASSLDYSRQETQYF. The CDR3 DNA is TGTGCCAGCAGCTTGGACTACTCAAGGCAAGAGACCCAGTACTTC.